These T cell receptor beta chains were read from a single sample in a study of cytomegalovirus exposure and HLA in healthy donors. Only in-frame clones appear in the TCRdb table, and some are missing; sequencing was by immunoSEQ multiplex PCR. The sample has 200,000 or so clones, roughly 73% seen once; the top ten hold over 2%. The material sequenced was PBMCs. The receptor source for this set is a woman aged 25 to 39 in good health and CMV-seropositive. CDR3s include the opening cysteine and the closing phenylalanine or tryptophan. The D gene is left open where the match is weak. The size of a clone is reported for some rows only, either as once, few or many, or as a class for expanded clones.

V gene: TRBV18; J gene: TRBJ1-1; D gene: .; clone size: few; CDR3 protein: CASSQGRGNTEAFF; CDR3 DNA: TGTGCCAGCTCACAGGGGAGGGGGAACACTGAAGCTTTCTTT
V gene: TRBV5-4; J gene: TRBJ1-2; D gene: TRBD1; clone size: .; CDR3 protein: CASSQPGTGGYGYTF; CDR3 DNA: TGTGCCAGCAGTCAACCCGGGACAGGGGGCTATGGCTACACCTTC
V gene: TRBV6-5; J gene: TRBJ1-1; D gene: .; clone size: few; CDR3 protein: CASKKQMNTEAFF; CDR3 DNA: TGTGCCAGCAAAAAGCAAATGAACACTGAAGCTTTCTTT
V gene: TRBV9; J gene: TRBJ2-2; D gene: TRBD2; clone size: .; CDR3 protein: CASSPLAGGVTGELFF; CDR3 DNA: TGTGCCAGCAGCCCCTTAGCGGGAGGAGTAACCGGGGAGCTGTTTTTT
V gene: TRBV6-1; J gene: TRBJ2-2; D gene: .; clone size: .; CDR3 protein: CASSMRGANTGELFF; CDR3 DNA: TGTGCCAGCAGTATGCGGGGAGCGAACACCGGGGAGCTGTTTTTT
V gene: TRBV5-6; J gene: TRBJ1-1; D gene: .; clone size: .; CDR3 protein: CASSPHPQGMNTEAFF; CDR3 DNA: TGTGCCAGCAGCCCCCACCCCCAGGGCATGAACACTGAAGCTTTCTTT
V gene: TRBV7-9; J gene: TRBJ2-5; D gene: TRBD1; clone size: .; CDR3 protein: CASSLVGGQGETQYF; CDR3 DNA: TGTGCCAGCAGCTTAGTAGGGGGACAGGGAGAGACCCAGTACTTC
V gene: TRBV18; J gene: TRBJ1-1; D gene: .; clone size: .; CDR3 protein: CATETGWDTEAFF; CDR3 DNA: TGTGCCACCGAAACGGGGTGGGACACTGAAGCTTTCTTT
V gene: TRBV6-5; J gene: TRBJ1-4; D gene: TRBD1; clone size: .; CDR3 protein: CASRGTGRDEKLFF; CDR3 DNA: TGTGCCAGCAGGGGGACAGGTCGGGATGAAAAACTGTTTTTT
V gene: TRBV7-3; J gene: TRBJ2-7; D gene: TRBD1; clone size: .; CDR3 protein: CASSLRQGYEQYF; CDR3 DNA: TGTGCCAGCAGCTTACGACAGGGTTACGAGCAGTACTTC
V gene: TRBV30; J gene: TRBJ1-2; D gene: TRBD1; clone size: .; CDR3 protein: CAWSVFTGDGYTF; CDR3 DNA: TGTGCCTGGAGTGTATTTACAGGGGATGGCTACACCTTC
V gene: TRBV27; J gene: TRBJ2-3; D gene: TRBD2; clone size: .; CDR3 protein: CASPLARTSGSTDTQYF; CDR3 DNA: TGTGCCAGCCCTTTAGCTAGGACTAGCGGTAGCACAGATACGCAGTATTTT
V gene: TRBV7-9; J gene: TRBJ2-3; D gene: .; clone size: .; CDR3 protein: CASSLGRYSSTDTQYF; CDR3 DNA: TGTGCCAGCAGCTTAGGTCGTTATTCTAGCACAGATACGCAGTATTTT
V gene: TRBV7-9; J gene: TRBJ2-3; D gene: TRBD2; clone size: .; CDR3 protein: CASSFSPSGYADTQYF; CDR3 DNA: TGTGCCAGCAGCTTTAGTCCTAGCGGGTACGCGGATACGCAGTATTTT
V gene: TRBV27; J gene: TRBJ1-4; D gene: TRBD1; clone size: .; CDR3 protein: CASSSSQTGWGEKLFF; CDR3 DNA: TGTGCCAGCAGTTCTTCTCAGACAGGGTGGGGTGAAAAACTGTTTTTT
V gene: TRBV28; J gene: TRBJ2-7; D gene: TRBD2; clone size: .; CDR3 protein: CASSSPTSGGPTVYEQYF; CDR3 DNA: TGTGCCAGCAGTTCCCCGACTAGCGGGGGACCCACGGTTTACGAGCAGTACTTC
V gene: TRBV6-1; J gene: TRBJ2-1; D gene: .; clone size: .; CDR3 protein: CASSDDYGGQFF; CDR3 DNA: TGTGCCAGCAGTGATGACTACGGTGGGCAGTTCTTC
V gene: TRBV18; J gene: TRBJ2-7; D gene: TRBD2; clone size: .; CDR3 protein: CASSPAGTSGRYEQYF; CDR3 DNA: TGTGCCAGCTCACCTGCCGGGACTAGCGGGAGGTATGAGCAGTACTTC
V gene: TRBV7-2; J gene: TRBJ2-2; D gene: .; clone size: .; CDR3 protein: CASSLDPGLTGELFF; CDR3 DNA: TGTGCCAGCAGCTTAGACCCCGGACTGACCGGGGAGCTGTTTTTT
V gene: TRBV2; J gene: TRBJ1-3; D gene: .; clone size: .; CDR3 protein: CASSEGQGGGNTIYF; CDR3 DNA: TGTGCCAGCAGTGAAGGGCAGGGCGGTGGAAACACCATATATTTT
V gene: TRBV5-1; J gene: TRBJ1-3; D gene: .; clone size: .; CDR3 protein: CASSLALGAAGNTIYF; CDR3 DNA: TGCGCCAGCAGCTTGGCACTGGGAGCGGCTGGAAACACCATATATTTT
V gene: TRBV2; J gene: TRBJ1-4; D gene: .; clone size: few; CDR3 protein: CATSTAPREKLFF; CDR3 DNA: TGTGCCACAAGCACGGCACCTAGGGAAAAACTGTTTTTT
V gene: TRBV19; J gene: TRBJ1-5; D gene: .; clone size: few; CDR3 protein: CASTGVNNQPQHF; CDR3 DNA: TGTGCCAGTACAGGGGTGAACAATCAGCCCCAGCATTTT
V gene: TRBV28; J gene: TRBJ2-7; D gene: .; clone size: .; CDR3 protein: CASAANRDEQYF; CDR3 DNA: TGTGCCAGCGCTGCCAACAGGGACGAGCAGTACTTC
V gene: TRBV15; J gene: TRBJ2-2; D gene: TRBD1; clone size: once; CDR3 protein: CATSSPLRQGARGSTGELFF; CDR3 DNA: TGTGCCACCAGCAGCCCCCTGAGGCAGGGGGCGCGGGGCAGCACCGGGGAGCTGTTTTTT
V gene: TRBV5-1; J gene: TRBJ2-2; D gene: .; clone size: .; CDR3 protein: CASSVSGDTGELFF; CDR3 DNA: TGCGCCAGCAGCGTTAGCGGAGACACCGGGGAGCTGTTTTTT
V gene: TRBV28; J gene: TRBJ1-1; D gene: .; clone size: few; CDR3 protein: CASTPWGGPEAFF; CDR3 DNA: TGTGCCAGCACCCCTTGGGGGGGGCCTGAAGCTTTCTTT
V gene: TRBV10-3; J gene: TRBJ1-1; D gene: .; clone size: .; CDR3 protein: CAISEPGGRNTEAFF; CDR3 DNA: TGTGCCATCAGTGAGCCGGGTGGCCGGAACACTGAAGCTTTCTTT
V gene: TRBV19; J gene: TRBJ1-1; D gene: .; clone size: few; CDR3 protein: CASSIYRENTEAFF; CDR3 DNA: TGTGCCAGTAGTATCTACAGGGAAAACACTGAAGCTTTCTTT
V gene: TRBV1; J gene: TRBJ2-4; D gene: .; clone size: few; CDR3 protein: CTSSQGIGGKENIQYF; CDR3 DNA: TGCACCAGCAGCCAAGGGATAGGGGGAAAGGAAAACATTCAGTACTTC
V gene: TRBV28; J gene: TRBJ1-4; D gene: TRBD1; clone size: .; CDR3 protein: CASSLLRDSILSNEKLFF; CDR3 DNA: TGTGCCAGCAGTCTCCTCCGGGACAGCATTCTTAGTAATGAAAAACTGTTTTTT
V gene: TRBV5-1; J gene: TRBJ2-1; D gene: .; clone size: once; CDR3 protein: CASTPSLIAVSYNEQFF; CDR3 DNA: TGCGCCAGCACCCCTAGCCTTATCGCGGTATCCTACAATGAGCAGTTCTTC
V gene: TRBV4-3; J gene: TRBJ1-1; D gene: TRBD1; clone size: .; CDR3 protein: CASSQDLGQGYVTEAFF; CDR3 DNA: TGCGCCAGCAGCCAAGATTTGGGACAGGGGTACGTCACTGAAGCTTTCTTT
V gene: TRBV21-1; J gene: TRBJ1-1; D gene: .; clone size: once; CDR3 protein: CAAGLMNTEAFF; CDR3 DNA: TGTGCCGCAGGACTCATGAACACTGAAGCTTTCTTT
V gene: TRBV29-1; J gene: TRBJ2-3; D gene: TRBD1; clone size: .; CDR3 protein: CSVEQGARPDTQYF; CDR3 DNA: TGCAGCGTTGAGCAGGGGGCGCGACCAGATACGCAGTATTTT
V gene: TRBV28; J gene: TRBJ2-2; D gene: TRBD1; clone size: .; CDR3 protein: CATSPAGTGNTGELFF; CDR3 DNA: TGTGCCACGTCTCCGGCCGGGACAGGGAACACCGGGGAGCTGTTTTTT
V gene: TRBV25-1; J gene: TRBJ2-1; D gene: .; clone size: .; CDR3 protein: CASSDIGVGDDYNEQFF; CDR3 DNA: TGTGCCAGCAGTGACATAGGAGTGGGAGACGACTACAATGAGCAGTTCTTC
V gene: TRBV4-1; J gene: TRBJ2-7; D gene: TRBD2; clone size: few; CDR3 protein: CASSPRRGFAYEQYF; CDR3 DNA: TGCGCCAGCAGCCCCCGGCGGGGGTTTGCCTACGAGCAGTACTTC
V gene: TRBV15; J gene: TRBJ2-7; D gene: .; clone size: .; CDR3 protein: CATSAYDEQYF; CDR3 DNA: TGTGCCACCAGCGCCTATGACGAGCAGTACTTC
V gene: TRBV2; J gene: TRBJ2-3; D gene: TRBD1; clone size: few; CDR3 protein: CASPGTGGRKRTDTQYF; CDR3 DNA: TGTGCCAGCCCCGGGACAGGGGGCAGAAAGCGCACAGATACGCAGTATTTT
V gene: TRBV6-5; J gene: TRBJ2-3; D gene: .; clone size: .; CDR3 protein: CASSRSDTDTQYF; CDR3 DNA: TGTGCCAGCAGCCGGAGTGACACAGATACGCAGTATTTT
V gene: TRBV5-6; J gene: TRBJ1-5; D gene: .; clone size: .; CDR3 protein: CASSFGGLGSNQPQHF; CDR3 DNA: TGTGCCAGCAGCTTCGGAGGGCTTGGGAGCAATCAGCCCCAGCATTTT
V gene: TRBV6-1; J gene: TRBJ2-7; D gene: TRBD2; clone size: .; CDR3 protein: CASSEMGTSSGFFYEQYF; CDR3 DNA: TGTGCCAGCAGTGAAATGGGGACTAGCTCAGGGTTTTTCTACGAGCAGTACTTC
V gene: TRBV6-1; J gene: TRBJ2-7; D gene: .; clone size: .; CDR3 protein: CASSEGGAFYEQYF; CDR3 DNA: TGTGCCAGCAGTGAAGGGGGCGCCTTCTACGAGCAGTACTTC
V gene: TRBV5-1; J gene: TRBJ1-1; D gene: .; clone size: few; CDR3 protein: CASSLKPGAVTEAFF; CDR3 DNA: TGCGCCAGCAGCTTGAAGCCGGGAGCGGTAACTGAAGCTTTCTTT